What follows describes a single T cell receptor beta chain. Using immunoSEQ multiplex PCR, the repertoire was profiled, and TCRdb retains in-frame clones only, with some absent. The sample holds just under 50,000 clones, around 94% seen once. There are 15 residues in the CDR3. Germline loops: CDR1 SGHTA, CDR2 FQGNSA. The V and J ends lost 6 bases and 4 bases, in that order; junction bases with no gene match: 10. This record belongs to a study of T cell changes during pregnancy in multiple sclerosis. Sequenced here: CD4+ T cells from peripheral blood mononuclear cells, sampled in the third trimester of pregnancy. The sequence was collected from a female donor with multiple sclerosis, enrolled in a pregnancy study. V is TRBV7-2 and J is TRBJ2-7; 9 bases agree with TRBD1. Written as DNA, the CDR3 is TGTGCCAGCAGTTATACCGGGACAGGGTCGTACGAGCAGTACTTC. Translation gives CASSYTGTGSYEQYF. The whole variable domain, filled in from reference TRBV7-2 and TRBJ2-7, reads GAGVSQSPSNKVTEKGKDVELRCDPISGHTALYWYRQSLGQGLEFLIYFQGNSAPDKSGLPSDRFSAERTGGSVSTLTIQRTQQEDSAVYLCASSYTGTGSYEQYFGPGTRLTVT.